This paragraph covers one T cell receptor beta chain sequence. TCRdb keeps only in-frame clones here, not all; method: immunoSEQ multiplex PCR. This sample has 55,000 to 75,000 clones, with almost 90% found just once. The CDR3 is made up of 14 amino acids. The germline V gene has CDR1 SGDLS and CDR2 YYNGEE. Trimming took off 0 bases at V and 2 bases at J, with 8 bases between the two ends. The data derive from a study of T cell responses to AZD1222 COVID-19 vaccine. This sequence was found in an adult in good health. The chain is built from TRBV9 and TRBJ1-2; D uncertain. The source material was peripheral blood, sampled on day 0 of AZD1222 vaccination. CDR3 in DNA: TGTGCCAGCAGCGTAGTGACGGCGAACTATGGCTACACCTTC. Its translation: CASSVVTANYGYTF.